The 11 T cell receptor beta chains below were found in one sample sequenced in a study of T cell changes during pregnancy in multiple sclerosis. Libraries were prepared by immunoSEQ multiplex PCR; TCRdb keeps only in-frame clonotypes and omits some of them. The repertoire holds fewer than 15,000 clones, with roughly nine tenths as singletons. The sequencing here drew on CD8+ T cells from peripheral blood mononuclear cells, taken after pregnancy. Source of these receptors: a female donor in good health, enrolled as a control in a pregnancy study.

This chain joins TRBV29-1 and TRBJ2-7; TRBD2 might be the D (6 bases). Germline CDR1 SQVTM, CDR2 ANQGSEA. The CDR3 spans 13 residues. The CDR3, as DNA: TGCAGTGCCCGCTTAGCGGTATCCTACGAGCAGTACTTC. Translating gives CSARLAVSYEQYF.

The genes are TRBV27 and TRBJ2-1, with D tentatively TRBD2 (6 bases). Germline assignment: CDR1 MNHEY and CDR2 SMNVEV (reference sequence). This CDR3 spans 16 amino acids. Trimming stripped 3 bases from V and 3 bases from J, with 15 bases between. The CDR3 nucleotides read TGTGCCAGCAGTTTCGGCCTGGGACTTGTCTACAATGAGCAGTTCTTC. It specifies CASSFGLGLVYNEQFF.

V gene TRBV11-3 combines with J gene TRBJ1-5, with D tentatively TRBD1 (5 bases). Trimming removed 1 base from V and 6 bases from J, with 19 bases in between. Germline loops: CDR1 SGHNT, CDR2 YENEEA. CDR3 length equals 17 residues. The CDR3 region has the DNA TGTGCCAGCAGCTTAGTGGTTGGTGGGACGGGAGGTCAGCCCCAGCATTTT. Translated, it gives CASSLVVGGTGGQPQHF.

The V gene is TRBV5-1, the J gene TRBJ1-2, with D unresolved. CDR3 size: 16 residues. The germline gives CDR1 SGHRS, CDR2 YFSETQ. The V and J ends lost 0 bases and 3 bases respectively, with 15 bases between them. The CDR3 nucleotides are TGCGCCAGCAGCTTGGGGCTTGGCACCCAGGACTATGGCTACACCTTC. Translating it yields CASSLGLGTQDYGYTF.

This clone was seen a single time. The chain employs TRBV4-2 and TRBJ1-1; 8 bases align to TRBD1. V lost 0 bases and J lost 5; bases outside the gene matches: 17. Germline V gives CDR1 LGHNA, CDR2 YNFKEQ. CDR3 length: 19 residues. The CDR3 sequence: CASSQDIGQGSIPETEAFF. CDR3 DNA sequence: TGTGCCAGCAGCCAAGATATCGGACAGGGTTCAATTCCGGAAACTGAAGCTTTCTTT.

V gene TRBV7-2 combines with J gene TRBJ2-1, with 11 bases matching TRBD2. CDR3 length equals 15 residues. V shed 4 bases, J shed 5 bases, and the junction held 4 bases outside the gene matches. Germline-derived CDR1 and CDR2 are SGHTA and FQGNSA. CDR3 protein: CASSWPGLADNEQFF. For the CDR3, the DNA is TGTGCCAGCAGCTGGCCGGGACTAGCGGACAATGAGCAGTTCTTC.

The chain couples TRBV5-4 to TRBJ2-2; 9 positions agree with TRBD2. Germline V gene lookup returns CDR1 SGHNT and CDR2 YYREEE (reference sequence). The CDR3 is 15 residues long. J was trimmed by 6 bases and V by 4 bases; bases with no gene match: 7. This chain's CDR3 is CASSPWTSDPGELFF. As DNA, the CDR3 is TGTGCCAGCAGCCCGTGGACTAGCGATCCCGGGGAGCTGTTTTTT.

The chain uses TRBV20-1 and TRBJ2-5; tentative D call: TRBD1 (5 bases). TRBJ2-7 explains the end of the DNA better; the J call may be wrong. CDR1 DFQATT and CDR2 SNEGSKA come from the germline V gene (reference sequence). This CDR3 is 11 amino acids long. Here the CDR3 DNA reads TGCAGTGCTACGGACAACTACGAGCAGTACTTC. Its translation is CSATDNYEQYF.

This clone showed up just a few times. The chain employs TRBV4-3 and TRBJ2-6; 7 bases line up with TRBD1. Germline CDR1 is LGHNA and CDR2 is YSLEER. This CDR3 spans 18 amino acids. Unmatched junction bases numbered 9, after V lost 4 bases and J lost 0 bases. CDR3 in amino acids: CASSPRGGSSSGANVLTF. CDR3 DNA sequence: TGCGCCAGCAGCCCTCGAGGGGGCAGCAGCTCTGGGGCCAACGTCCTGACTTTC.

CDR3 in amino acids: CASSRTGGVYQETQYF. The CDR3 DNA is TGTGCCAGCAGCCGGACAGGGGGCGTGTACCAAGAGACCCAGTACTTC. The gene calls are TRBV7-9 and TRBJ2-5, with TRBD1 matching over 11 bases. Trimming took 5 bases from V and 0 from J; bases not matched to a gene: 5. CDR1 is SEHNR, CDR2 FQNEAQ, per germline (reference sequence). The CDR3 covers 16 residues.

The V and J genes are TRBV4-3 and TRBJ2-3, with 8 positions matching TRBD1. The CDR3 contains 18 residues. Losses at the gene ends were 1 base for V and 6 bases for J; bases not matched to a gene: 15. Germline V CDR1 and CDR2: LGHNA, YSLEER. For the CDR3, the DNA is TGCGCCAGCAGCCAAGTCGCCAGGGGGCTTATCAGCATCGATACGCAGTATTTT. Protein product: CASSQVARGLISIDTQYF.